This T cell receptor (beta chain) came from a study of T cells expressing NK-cell markers. Across the whole study: According to the study, TCR beta repertoires originated from sorted CD3+CD56+NKG2C+, CD3+CD56+NKG2C- and CD3+CD56-NKG2C+ T cells.

The CDR3 runs to 15 residues. Per germline, CDR1 LGHNA and CDR2 YNFKEQ. 5'RACE template switching built TCR beta cDNA with unique molecular identifiers. TCRdb derives one entry per CDR3 protein from the 5' RACE reads, leaving out DNA. This sample's clone table lists 150,000 or so distinct CDR3 sequences. Whole-study findings and limits: Leadership of the CD3+CD56-NKG2C+ fraction also belonged to these clonotypes in a handful of donors.

With regard to this clonotype: The antigen is not known.

The sequenced sample consisted of blood T cells: a sorted CD56 or NKG2C T cell subset, CD4+ or CD8+ T cells, or bulk PBMC T cells (not recorded which). The chain uses TRBV4-2 and TRBJ2-5; TCRdb calls TRBD1, which cannot be checked without DNA. The sequence derives from a woman in her forties or fifties in good health. The CDR3 spells CASSQDPGQEETQYF.